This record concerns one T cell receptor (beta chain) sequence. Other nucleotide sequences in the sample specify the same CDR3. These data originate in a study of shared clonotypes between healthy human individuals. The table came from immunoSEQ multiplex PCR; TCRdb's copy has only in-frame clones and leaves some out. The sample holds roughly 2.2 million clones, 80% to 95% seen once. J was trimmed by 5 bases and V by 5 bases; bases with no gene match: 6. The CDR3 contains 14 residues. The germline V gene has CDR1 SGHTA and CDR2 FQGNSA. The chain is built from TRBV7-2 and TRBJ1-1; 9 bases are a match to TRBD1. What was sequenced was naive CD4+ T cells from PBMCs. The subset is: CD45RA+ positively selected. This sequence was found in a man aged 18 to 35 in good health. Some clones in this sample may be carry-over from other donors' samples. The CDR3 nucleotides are TGTGCCAGCAGCCCAAGACAGGGGGGAACTGAAGCTTTCTTT. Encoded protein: CASSPRQGGTEAFF.